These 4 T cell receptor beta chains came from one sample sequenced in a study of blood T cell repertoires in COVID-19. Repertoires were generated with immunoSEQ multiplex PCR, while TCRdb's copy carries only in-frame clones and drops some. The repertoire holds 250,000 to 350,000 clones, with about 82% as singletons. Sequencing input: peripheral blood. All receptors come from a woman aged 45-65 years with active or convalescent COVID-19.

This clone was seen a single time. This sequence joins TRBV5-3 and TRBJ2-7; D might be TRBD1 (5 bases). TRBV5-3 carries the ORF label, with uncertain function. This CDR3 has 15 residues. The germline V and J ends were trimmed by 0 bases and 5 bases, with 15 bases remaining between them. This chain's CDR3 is CARSLEPGMKHEQYF. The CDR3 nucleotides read TGTGCCAGAAGCTTGGAGCCAGGGATGAAACACGAGCAGTACTTC.

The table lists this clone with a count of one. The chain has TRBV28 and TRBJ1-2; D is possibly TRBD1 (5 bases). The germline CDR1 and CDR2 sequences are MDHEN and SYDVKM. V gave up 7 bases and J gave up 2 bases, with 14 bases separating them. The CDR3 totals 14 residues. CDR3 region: CASTPGVVNYGYTF. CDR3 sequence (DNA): TGTGCCAGCACCCCGGGGGTGGTAAACTATGGCTACACCTTC.

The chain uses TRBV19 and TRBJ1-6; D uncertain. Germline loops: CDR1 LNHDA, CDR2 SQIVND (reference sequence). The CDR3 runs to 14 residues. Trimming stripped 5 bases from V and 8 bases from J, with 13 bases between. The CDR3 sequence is CASSPARSDSPLHF. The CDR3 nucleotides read TGTGCCAGTAGTCCCGCCAGGTCGGATTCACCCCTCCACTTT.

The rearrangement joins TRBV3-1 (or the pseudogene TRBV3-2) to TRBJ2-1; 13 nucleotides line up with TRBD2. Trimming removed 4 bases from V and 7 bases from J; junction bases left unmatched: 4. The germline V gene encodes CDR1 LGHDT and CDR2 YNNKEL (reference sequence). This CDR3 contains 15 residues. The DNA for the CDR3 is TGTGCCAGCAGCCCAACGACTAGCGGGAGGAATGAGCAGTTCTTC. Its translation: CASSPTTSGRNEQFF.